Listed here are 20 T cell receptor beta chains from one sample, sequenced in a study of OX40 agonist ivuxolimab in advanced cancers. Here immunoSEQ multiplex PCR was the method, and the copy in TCRdb shows in-frame clones only, minus some. The repertoire has under 100,000 clones, roughly 80% of them found once; the top ten carry about 4.6%. The specimen comprised CD4+ or CD8+ T cells sorted from blood, sampled in a trial of the OX40 agonist ivuxolimab. These receptors were taken from an adult with an advanced solid tumor such as melanoma, head and neck, liver or kidney cancer.

The chain uses TRBV2 and TRBJ1-4, with 10 bases aligning to TRBD1. CDR3 length equals 15 residues. The junction had 10 bases not matched to a gene; V was cut back by 8 bases and J by 7 bases. From germline, CDR1 is SNHLY and CDR2 FYNNEI. CDR3 DNA: TGTGCCAGCGCGGGACAGGGGCTGTTTGGTGAAAAACTGTTTTTT. The encoded protein is CASAGQGLFGEKLFF.

The chain links TRBV7-9 to TRBJ1-2; a possible D gene is TRBD1 (5 bases). Trimming stripped 5 bases from V and 6 bases from J, with 10 bases between. CDR1 and CDR2 (germline): SEHNR, FQNEAQ (reference sequence). The CDR3 covers 12 residues. DNA of the CDR3: TGTGCCAGCAGCATGCCAGGGCATGGCTACACCTTC. Translation gives CASSMPGHGYTF.

This clone was counted a few times. The chain carries TRBV7-3 and TRBJ2-7; a weak D match, TRBD2 (6 bases). Per germline, CDR1 SGHTA and CDR2 FQGTGA. The V end was cut by 5 bases, the J end by 1 base, with 15 bases between. The CDR3 loop spans 15 amino acids. The CDR3 DNA sequence: TGTGCCAGCAGCCCATGGGCTAGCGATTCCTACGAGCAGTACTTC. This codes for CASSPWASDSYEQYF.

The chain uses TRBV6-6 and TRBJ1-6; D ambiguous. V was clipped by 4 bases and J by 6 bases, with 7 bases between them. Germline V gene data show CDR1 as MNHNY and CDR2 as SVGAGI (reference sequence). The CDR3 contains 13 residues. DNA for the CDR3: TGTGCCAGCAGTTTTGACCGTAATTCACCCCTCCACTTT. It is translated as CASSFDRNSPLHF.

This clone was observed at least ten times. The chain is built from TRBV7-2 and TRBJ2-7; the match to TRBD1 covers 8 bases. The germline CDR1 and CDR2 sequences are SGHTA and FQGNSA. The trim removed 3 bases at V and 6 bases at J, leaving 7 bases unmatched. The CDR3 extends over 14 amino acids. Written as DNA, the CDR3 is TGTGCCAGCAGCTTCGGGGCAGGGGGCGGCGAGCAGTACTTC. Amino acids: CASSFGAGGGEQYF.

This clone was counted ten times or more. V and J are TRBV25-1 and TRBJ2-7; 8 nucleotides match TRBD1. The CDR3 has 13 residues. In germline, CDR1 is MGHDK, CDR2 SYGVNS. Losses at the gene ends were 5 bases for V and 4 bases for J; bases not matched to a gene: 4. The CDR3 reads CASSTTGGYEQYF. For the CDR3, the DNA is TGTGCCAGCAGTACAACAGGGGGGTACGAGCAGTACTTC.

This clone appeared once. The chain employs TRBV4-3 and TRBJ2-6; tentatively, D is TRBD2 (6 bases). The CDR3 consists of 17 residues. V lost 3 bases and J lost 2, with 14 bases in between. Germline assignment: CDR1 LGHNA and CDR2 YSLEER. CDR3: CASSQGRRDAGANVLTF. DNA of the CDR3: TGCGCCAGCAGCCAGGGCCGGAGGGACGCTGGGGCCAACGTCCTGACTTTC.

The V and J genes are TRBV4-2 and TRBJ1-5; D possibly corresponds to TRBD1 (5 bases). V lost 0 bases and J lost 1, with 10 bases in between. Germline-derived CDR1 and CDR2 are LGHNA and YNFKEQ. The CDR3 has 16 amino acids. The CDR3 sequence is CASSQERGLSNQPQHF. The DNA of the CDR3 is TGTGCCAGCAGCCAAGAGAGGGGTCTAAGCAATCAGCCCCAGCATTTT.

The chain couples TRBV6-1 to TRBJ1-5, with D hard to call. The CDR3 extends over 14 amino acids. V lost 10 bases and J lost 4, with 17 bases in between. Germline CDR1 reads MNHNS; CDR2 reads SASEGT. The CDR3 is CATGGPLRNQPQHF. The DNA of the CDR3 is TGTGCCACCGGAGGACCCTTAAGGAATCAGCCCCAGCATTTT.

The table lists this clone with a count of one. The rearrangement links TRBV19 to TRBJ2-5; D might be TRBD1 (5 bases). Germline CDR1 and CDR2: LNHDA and SQIVND (reference sequence). CDR3 length: 14 amino acids. The V end was cut by 2 bases, the J end by 4 bases, with 11 bases between. The CDR3 region has the DNA TGTGCCAGTAGTATACGATCCAGGGCAGAGACCCAGTACTTC. This encodes CASSIRSRAETQYF.

This chain uses TRBV12-5 with TRBJ2-3; perhaps TRBD2 as D (6 bases). Trimming took off 6 bases at V and 3 bases at J, with 7 bases between the two ends. Germline values: CDR1 LGHNT, CDR2 FRNRAP. This CDR3 has 12 amino acids. CDR3 loop: CASGGRTDTQYF. The CDR3 nucleotides read TGTGCTAGTGGAGGGAGGACAGATACGCAGTATTTT.

V and J are TRBV10-3 and TRBJ1-4; D is undetermined. Trimming left V 5 bases short and J 0 bases short, with 1 base between. This CDR3 region has 12 residues. Germline V gene data show CDR1 as ENHRY and CDR2 as SYGVKD. The CDR3 DNA is TGTGCCATCAGTACAACTAATGAAAAACTGTTTTTT. Encoded protein: CAISTTNEKLFF.

The chain uses TRBV5-4 and TRBJ1-1; a weak D match, TRBD1 (6 bases). Germline loops: CDR1 SGHNT, CDR2 YYREEE (reference sequence). This CDR3 has 16 residues. The V end lost 4 bases, the J end lost 6 bases, and 22 bases lay between the germline ends. CDR3 amino acids: CASSPGGGGRGPEAFF. The CDR3 DNA sequence: TGTGCCAGCAGCCCCGGGGGGGGCGGGCGAGGTCCTGAAGCTTTCTTT. Full variable domain (remainder filled in from reference TRBV5-4 and TRBJ1-1): ETGVTQSPTHLIKTRGQQVTLRCSSQSGHNTVSWYQQALGQGPQFIFQYYREEENGRGNFPPRFSGLQFPNYSSELNVNALELDDSALYLCASSPGGGGRGPEAFFGQGTRLTVV.

The chain employs TRBV5-1 and TRBJ1-2, with D possibly being TRBD1 (5 bases). The CDR3 loop spans 12 amino acids. Trimming stripped 1 base from V and 8 bases from J, with 9 bases between. The V gene's germline CDR1 is SGHRS and CDR2 YFSETQ. The CDR3 here is CASSLLGEGYTF. The CDR3 nucleotides read TGCGCCAGCAGCTTGTTAGGGGAAGGCTACACCTTC.

This rearrangement joins TRBV5-1 to TRBJ1-1; D is perhaps TRBD1 (6 bases). Germline V gene sequence: CDR1 SGHRS, CDR2 YFSETQ. The CDR3 extends over 14 amino acids. Trimming removed 0 bases at V and 1 base at J, with 7 bases between. This CDR3 reads CASSLARGNTEAFF. Here the CDR3 DNA reads TGCGCCAGCAGCTTGGCCAGGGGGAACACTGAAGCTTTCTTT.

The rearrangement uses TRBV5-1 and TRBJ1-6; D is unresolved. Germline assignment: CDR1 SGHRS and CDR2 YFSETQ. This CDR3 region has 13 residues. Between the trimmed V and J ends, which lost 3 bases and 9 bases, there was a span of 10 bases. CDR3 DNA sequence: TGCGCCAGCAGCTCGGAAGGTGTTTCACCCCTCCACTTT. This encodes CASSSEGVSPLHF.

This clone was detected once. This chain joins TRBV14 and TRBJ2-1; no firm D call. The length of the CDR3 is 13 residues. The V gene's germline CDR1 is SGHDN and CDR2 FVKESK. V was cut by 2 bases and J by 9 bases, with 11 bases left in between. The CDR3 reads CASSQRTPPEQFF. CDR3 nucleotides: TGTGCCAGCAGCCAAAGAACCCCCCCTGAGCAGTTCTTC.

CDR3 loop: CASRRTEPDTQYF. CDR3 nucleotide sequence: TGTGCCAGCAGAAGGACAGAACCAGATACGCAGTATTTT. The chain recombines TRBV6-1 with TRBJ2-3; D possibly corresponds to TRBD1 (6 bases). The CDR3 spans 13 residues. V was pared by 6 bases and J by 4 bases, with 11 bases between. Germline assignment: CDR1 MNHNS and CDR2 SASEGT.

The chain is built from TRBV18 and TRBJ2-5, with TRBD2 matching 7 bases. Germline CDR1 KGHSH, CDR2 LQKENI. With V trimmed by 2 bases and J by 4 bases, 4 bases remained unmatched. CDR3 length: 14 amino acids. CDR3 in amino acids: CASSPGGGAETQYF. The CDR3, as DNA: TGTGCCAGCTCACCAGGGGGAGGGGCAGAGACCCAGTACTTC.

The chain recombines TRBV5-1 with TRBJ1-4; a weak D match, TRBD1 (5 bases). V was cut by 4 bases and J by 5 bases, with 15 bases left in between. This CDR3 region has 15 residues. Germline lookup yields CDR1 SGHRS and CDR2 YFSETQ. DNA for the CDR3: TGCGCCAGCAGCCAAGTGGGACGGGAGAATGAAAAACTGTTTTTT. As protein: CASSQVGRENEKLFF.